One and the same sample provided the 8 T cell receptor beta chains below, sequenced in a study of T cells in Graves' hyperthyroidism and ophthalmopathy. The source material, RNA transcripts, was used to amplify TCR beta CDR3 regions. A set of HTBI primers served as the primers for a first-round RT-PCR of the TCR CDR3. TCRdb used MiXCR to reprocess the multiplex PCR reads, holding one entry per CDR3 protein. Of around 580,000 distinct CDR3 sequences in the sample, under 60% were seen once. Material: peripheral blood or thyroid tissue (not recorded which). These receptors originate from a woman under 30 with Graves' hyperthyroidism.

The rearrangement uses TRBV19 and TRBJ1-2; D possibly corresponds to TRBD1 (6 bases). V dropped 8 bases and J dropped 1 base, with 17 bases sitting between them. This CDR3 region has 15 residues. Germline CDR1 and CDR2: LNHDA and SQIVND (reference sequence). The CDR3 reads CASYSGGGDNYGYTF. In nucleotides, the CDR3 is TGTGCCAGTTACTCCGGGGGGGGCGATAACTATGGCTACACCTTC.

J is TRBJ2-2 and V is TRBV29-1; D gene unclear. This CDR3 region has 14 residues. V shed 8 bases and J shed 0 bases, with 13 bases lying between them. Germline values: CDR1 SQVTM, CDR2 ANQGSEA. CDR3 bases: TGCAGCCCAGGTGGCCTAGCGAACACCGGGGAGCTGTTTTTT. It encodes CSPGGLANTGELFF.

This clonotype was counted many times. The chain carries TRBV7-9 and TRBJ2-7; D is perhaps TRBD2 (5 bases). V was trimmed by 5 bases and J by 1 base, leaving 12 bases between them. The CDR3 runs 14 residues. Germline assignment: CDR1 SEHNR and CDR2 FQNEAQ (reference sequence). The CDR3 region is CASSKAGISYEQYF. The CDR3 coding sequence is TGTGCCAGCAGCAAAGCCGGGATATCCTACGAGCAGTACTTC.

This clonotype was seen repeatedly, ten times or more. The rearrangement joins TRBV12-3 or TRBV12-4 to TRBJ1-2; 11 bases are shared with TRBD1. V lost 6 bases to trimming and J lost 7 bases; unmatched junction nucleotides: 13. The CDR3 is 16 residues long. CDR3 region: CASSPDRGHFSAGYTF. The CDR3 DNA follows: TGTGCCAGCAGCCCGGACAGGGGGCATTTTTCAGCTGGCTACACCTTC.

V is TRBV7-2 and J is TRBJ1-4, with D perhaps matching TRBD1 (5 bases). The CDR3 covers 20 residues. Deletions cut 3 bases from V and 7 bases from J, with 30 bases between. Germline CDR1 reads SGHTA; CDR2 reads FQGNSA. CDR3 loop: CASSFGLAGGTGGMGEKLFF. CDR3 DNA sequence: TGTGCCAGCAGCTTTGGTTTAGCGGGAGGTACCGGGGGTATGGGTGAAAAACTGTTTTTT. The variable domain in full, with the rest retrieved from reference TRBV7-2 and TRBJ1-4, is GAGVSQSPSNKVTEKGKDVELRCDPISGHTALYWYRQSLGQGLEFLIYFQGNSAPDKSGLPSDRFSAERTGGSVSTLTIQRTQQEDSAVYLCASSFGLAGGTGGMGEKLFFGSGTQLSVL.

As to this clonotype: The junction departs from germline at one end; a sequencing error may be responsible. The CDR3 DNA is TGCAGTGCTAGGGGAGGGGTTGGTGGTCTAGCGGGAGTTCGGGCCGGCGAGCTGTTTTTT. It yields the protein CSARGGVGGLAGVRAGELFF. The chain recombines TRBV20-1 with TRBJ2-2; TRBD2 aligns across 10 bases. Per the germline V gene, CDR1 is DFQATT and CDR2 is SNEGSKA (reference sequence). This CDR3 region has 20 residues.

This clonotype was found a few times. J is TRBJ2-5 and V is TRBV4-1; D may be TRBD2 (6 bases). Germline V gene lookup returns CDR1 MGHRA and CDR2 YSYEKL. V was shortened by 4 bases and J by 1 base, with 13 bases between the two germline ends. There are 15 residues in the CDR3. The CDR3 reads CASSRDRDFQETQYF. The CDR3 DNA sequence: TGCGCCAGCAGCCGCGACCGGGACTTCCAAGAGACCCAGTACTTC.

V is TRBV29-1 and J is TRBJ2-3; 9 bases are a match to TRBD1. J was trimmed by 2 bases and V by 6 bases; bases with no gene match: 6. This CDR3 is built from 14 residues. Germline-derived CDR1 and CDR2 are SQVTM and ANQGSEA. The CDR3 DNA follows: TGCAGCGTGGTCCGGGACAGGGTCACAGATACGCAGTATTTT. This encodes CSVVRDRVTDTQYF.